The T cell receptor (beta chain) under discussion was sequenced for a study of CD4 and CD8 cells across lung adenocarcinoma regions. This clonotype qualifies as medium-sized. Germline CDR1 and CDR2: SGHNT and YENEEA. V was cut by 1 base and J by 2 bases, with 6 bases left in between. The CDR3 length is 13 residues. Donors had localized lung adenocarcinoma, a non-small cell lung cancer. TCRdb recomputed calls from the PCR reads with MiXCR, one row per CDR3 protein. The table includes approximately 4,300 distinct CDR3 sequences, roughly 45% detected once. The source material was CD4+ T cells from the margin of a lung tumor. J is TRBJ2-7 and V is TRBV11-3, with D perhaps being TRBD1 or TRBD2 (5 bases each). This clonotype was sampled from a female donor with lung adenocarcinoma. The CD4 and CD8 labels of this study may be unreliable. CDR3 nucleotide sequence: TGTGCCAGCAGCTTAGTGGGGGCCTACGAGCAGTACTTC. This sequence encodes CASSLVGAYEQYF. Full variable domain (missing parts from reference TRBV11-3 and TRBJ2-7): EAGVVQSPRYKIIEKKQPVAFWCNPISGHNTLYWYLQNLGQGPELLIRYENEEAVDDSQLPKDRFSAERLKGVDSTLKIQPAELGDSAVYLCASSLVGAYEQYFGPGTRLTVT.